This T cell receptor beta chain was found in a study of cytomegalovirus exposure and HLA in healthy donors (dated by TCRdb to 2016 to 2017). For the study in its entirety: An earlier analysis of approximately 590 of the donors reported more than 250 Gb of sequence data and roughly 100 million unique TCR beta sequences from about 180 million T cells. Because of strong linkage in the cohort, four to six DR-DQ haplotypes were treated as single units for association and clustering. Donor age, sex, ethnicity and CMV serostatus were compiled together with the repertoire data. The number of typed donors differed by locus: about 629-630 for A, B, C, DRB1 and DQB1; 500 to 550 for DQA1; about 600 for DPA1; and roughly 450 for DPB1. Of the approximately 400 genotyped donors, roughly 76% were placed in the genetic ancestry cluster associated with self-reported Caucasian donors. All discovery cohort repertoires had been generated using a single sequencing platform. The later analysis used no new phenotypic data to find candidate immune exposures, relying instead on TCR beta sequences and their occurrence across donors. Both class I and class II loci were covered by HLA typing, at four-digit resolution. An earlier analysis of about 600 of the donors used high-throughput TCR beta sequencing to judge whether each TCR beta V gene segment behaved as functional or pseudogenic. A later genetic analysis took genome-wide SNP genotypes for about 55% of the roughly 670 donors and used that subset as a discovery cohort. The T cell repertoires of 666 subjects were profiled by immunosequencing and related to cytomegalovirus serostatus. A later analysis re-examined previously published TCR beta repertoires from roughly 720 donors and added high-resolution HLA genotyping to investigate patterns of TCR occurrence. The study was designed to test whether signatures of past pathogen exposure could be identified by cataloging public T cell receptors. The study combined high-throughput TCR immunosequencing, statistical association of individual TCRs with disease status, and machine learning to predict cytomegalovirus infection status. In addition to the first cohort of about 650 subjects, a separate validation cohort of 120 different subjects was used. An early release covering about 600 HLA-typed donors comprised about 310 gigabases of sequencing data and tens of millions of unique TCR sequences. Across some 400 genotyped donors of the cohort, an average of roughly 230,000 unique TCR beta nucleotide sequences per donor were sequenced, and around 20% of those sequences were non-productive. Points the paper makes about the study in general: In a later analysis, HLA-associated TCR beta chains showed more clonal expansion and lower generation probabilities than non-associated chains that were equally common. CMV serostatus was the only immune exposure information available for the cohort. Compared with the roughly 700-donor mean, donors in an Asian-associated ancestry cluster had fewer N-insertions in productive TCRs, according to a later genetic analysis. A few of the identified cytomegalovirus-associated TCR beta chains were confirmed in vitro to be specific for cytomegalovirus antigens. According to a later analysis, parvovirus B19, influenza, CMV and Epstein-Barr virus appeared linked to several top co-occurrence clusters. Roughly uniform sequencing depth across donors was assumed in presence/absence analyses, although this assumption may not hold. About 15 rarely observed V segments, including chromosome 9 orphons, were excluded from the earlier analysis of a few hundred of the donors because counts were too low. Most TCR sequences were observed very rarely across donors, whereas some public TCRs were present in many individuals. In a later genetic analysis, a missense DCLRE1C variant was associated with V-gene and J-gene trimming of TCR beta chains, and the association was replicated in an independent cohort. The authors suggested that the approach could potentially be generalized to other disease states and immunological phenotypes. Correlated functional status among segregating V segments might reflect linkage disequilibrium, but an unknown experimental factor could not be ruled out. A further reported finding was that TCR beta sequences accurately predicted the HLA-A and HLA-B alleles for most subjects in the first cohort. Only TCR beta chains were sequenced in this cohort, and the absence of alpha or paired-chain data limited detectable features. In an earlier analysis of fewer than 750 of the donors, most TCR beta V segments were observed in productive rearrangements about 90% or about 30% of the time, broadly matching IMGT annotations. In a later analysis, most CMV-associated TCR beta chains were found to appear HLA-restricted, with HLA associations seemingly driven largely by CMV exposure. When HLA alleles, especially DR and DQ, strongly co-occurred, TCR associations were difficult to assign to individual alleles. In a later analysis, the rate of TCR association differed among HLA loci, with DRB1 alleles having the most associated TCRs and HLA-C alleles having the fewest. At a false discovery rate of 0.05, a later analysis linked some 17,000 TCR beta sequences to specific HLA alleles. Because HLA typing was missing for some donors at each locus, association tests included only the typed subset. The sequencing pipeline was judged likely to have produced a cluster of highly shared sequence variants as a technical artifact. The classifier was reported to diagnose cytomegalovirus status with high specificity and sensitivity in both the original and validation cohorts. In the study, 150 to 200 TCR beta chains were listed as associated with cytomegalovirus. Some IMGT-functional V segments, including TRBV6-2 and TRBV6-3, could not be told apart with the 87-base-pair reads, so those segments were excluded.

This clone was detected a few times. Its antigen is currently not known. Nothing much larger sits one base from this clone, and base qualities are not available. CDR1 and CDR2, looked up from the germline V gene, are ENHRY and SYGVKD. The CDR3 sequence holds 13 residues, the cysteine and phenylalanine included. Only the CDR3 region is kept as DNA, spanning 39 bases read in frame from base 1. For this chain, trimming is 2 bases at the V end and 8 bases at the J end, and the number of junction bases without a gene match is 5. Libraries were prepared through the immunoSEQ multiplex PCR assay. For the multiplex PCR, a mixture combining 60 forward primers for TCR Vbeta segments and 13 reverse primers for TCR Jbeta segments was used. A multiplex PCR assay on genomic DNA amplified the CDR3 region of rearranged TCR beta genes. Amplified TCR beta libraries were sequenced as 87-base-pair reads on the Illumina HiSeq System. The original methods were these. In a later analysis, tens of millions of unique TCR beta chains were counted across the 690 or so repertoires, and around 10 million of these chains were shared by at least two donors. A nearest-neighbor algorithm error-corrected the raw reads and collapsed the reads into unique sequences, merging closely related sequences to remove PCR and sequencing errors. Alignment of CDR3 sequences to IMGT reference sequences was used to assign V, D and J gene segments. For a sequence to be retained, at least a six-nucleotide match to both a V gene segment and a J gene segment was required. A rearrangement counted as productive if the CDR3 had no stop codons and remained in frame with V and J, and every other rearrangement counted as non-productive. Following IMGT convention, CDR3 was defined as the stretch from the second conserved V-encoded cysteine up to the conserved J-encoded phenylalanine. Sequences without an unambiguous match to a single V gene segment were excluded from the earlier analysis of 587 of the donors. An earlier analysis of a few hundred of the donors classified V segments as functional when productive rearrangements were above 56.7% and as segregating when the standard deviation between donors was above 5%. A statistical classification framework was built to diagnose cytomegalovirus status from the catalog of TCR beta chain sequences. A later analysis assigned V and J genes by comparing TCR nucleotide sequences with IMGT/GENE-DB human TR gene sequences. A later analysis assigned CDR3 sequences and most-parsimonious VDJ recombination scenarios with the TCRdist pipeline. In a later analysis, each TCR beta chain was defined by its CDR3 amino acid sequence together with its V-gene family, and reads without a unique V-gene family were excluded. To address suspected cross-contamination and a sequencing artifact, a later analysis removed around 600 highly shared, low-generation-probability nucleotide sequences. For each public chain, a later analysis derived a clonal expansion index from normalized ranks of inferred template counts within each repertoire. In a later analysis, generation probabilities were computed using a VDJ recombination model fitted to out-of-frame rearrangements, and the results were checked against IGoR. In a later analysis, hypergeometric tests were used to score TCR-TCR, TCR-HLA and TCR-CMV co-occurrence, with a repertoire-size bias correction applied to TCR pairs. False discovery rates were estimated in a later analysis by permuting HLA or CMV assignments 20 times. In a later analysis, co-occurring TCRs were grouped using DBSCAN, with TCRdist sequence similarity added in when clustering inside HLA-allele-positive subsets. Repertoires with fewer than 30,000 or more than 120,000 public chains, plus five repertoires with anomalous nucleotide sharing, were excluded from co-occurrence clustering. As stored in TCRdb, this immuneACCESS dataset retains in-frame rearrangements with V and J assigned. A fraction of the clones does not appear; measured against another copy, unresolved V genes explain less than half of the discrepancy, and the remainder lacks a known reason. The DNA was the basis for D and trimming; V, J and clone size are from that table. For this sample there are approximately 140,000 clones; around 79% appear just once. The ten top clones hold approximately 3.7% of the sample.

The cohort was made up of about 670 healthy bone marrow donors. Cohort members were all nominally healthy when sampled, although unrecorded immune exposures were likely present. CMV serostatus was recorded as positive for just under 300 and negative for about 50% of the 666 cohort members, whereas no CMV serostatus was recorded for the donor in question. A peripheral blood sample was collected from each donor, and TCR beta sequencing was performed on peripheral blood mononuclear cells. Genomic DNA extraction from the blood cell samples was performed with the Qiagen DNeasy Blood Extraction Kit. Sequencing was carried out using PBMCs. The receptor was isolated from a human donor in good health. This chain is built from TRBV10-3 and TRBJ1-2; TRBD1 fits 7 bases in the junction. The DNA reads TGTGCCATCAGTGAGAATAGGGGGCAGGGCTACACCTTC. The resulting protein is CAISENRGQGYTF.